One and the same sample provided the 32 T cell receptor beta chains below, sequenced in a study of identical twins. TCRdb recomputed calls from the 5' RACE reads with MiXCR, one row per CDR3 protein. In the table there are under 300,000 distinct CDR3 sequences, over 9.5% of which are singletons. These same records also appear under a second study, on yellow fever vaccine responses in identical twins.

Sequencing was done on a sample of memory (CD45RO+) T cells sorted from blood. These receptors all stem from a woman aged 18 to 35 in good health.

In its sample, this clonotype was seen many times. The V call is TRBV7-2, the J call TRBJ1-5, with D hard to call. The germline CDR1 and CDR2 sequences are SGHTA and FQGNSA. Trimming took off 5 bases at V and 4 bases at J, with 9 bases between the two ends. This CDR3 comprises 13 residues. The CDR3 sequence is CASSRKGNQPQHF. The CDR3 nucleotides read TGTGCCAGCAGCCGAAAAGGGAATCAGCCCCAGCATTTT.

This chain links TRBV7-9 with TRBJ1-1; D possibly corresponds to TRBD1 (5 bases). The CDR3 extends over 15 amino acids. Germline V gives CDR1 SEHNR, CDR2 FQNEAQ (reference sequence). V gave up 5 bases and J gave up 0 bases, with 13 bases separating them. CDR3 bases: TGTGCCAGCAGCATAAGCCAGGGCCTGAACACTGAAGCTTTCTTT. This codes for CASSISQGLNTEAFF.

The V call is TRBV6-1, the J call TRBJ2-1, with 7 bases lining up with TRBD2. Germline CDR1 reads MNHNS; CDR2 reads SASEGT. The CDR3 extends over 14 amino acids. V shed 5 bases, J shed 5 bases, and the junction held 6 bases outside the gene matches. The CDR3 DNA sequence: TGTGCCAGCAGTCAAGGGGCGGGGGACAATGAGCAGTTCTTC. This gives the protein CASSQGAGDNEQFF.

The CDR3 DNA follows: TGTGCCACCAGTGATCCGGCCAAGAATGAGCAGTTCTTC. Translation gives CATSDPAKNEQFF. J is TRBJ2-1 and V is TRBV24-1, with D unresolved. Germline V gene lookup returns CDR1 KGHDR and CDR2 SFDVKD. This CDR3 region has 13 residues. The ends were cut back, 3 bases at V and 7 bases at J, with 9 bases in the middle.

This chain joins TRBV28 and TRBJ2-1; 10 nucleotides align to TRBD2. The CDR3 totals 18 residues. The V and J ends lost 10 bases and 3 bases, in that order; junction bases with no gene match: 18. CDR1 and CDR2 from the germline V gene are MDHEN and SYDVKM. The CDR3 is CAIHRGNLAGVSYNEQFF. In DNA form, the CDR3 reads TGTGCCATCCACAGGGGGAATCTAGCGGGAGTTAGCTACAATGAGCAGTTCTTC.

This clonotype has just a few counts. The chain carries TRBV27 and TRBJ2-3; weak D call: TRBD1 (6 bases). This CDR3 is 16 amino acids long. With 3 bases removed from V and 0 bases from J, the gap between germline ends came to 13 bases. CDR1 is MNHEY and CDR2 is SMNVEV in the germline V gene (reference sequence). DNA for the CDR3: TGTGCCAGCAGTTTTCTAGGGACACTCAGCACAGATACGCAGTATTTT. Amino acids: CASSFLGTLSTDTQYF.

This CDR3 is CASSQPSGQGWDTQYF. The CDR3 region has the DNA TGCGCCAGCAGCCAACCCTCGGGACAGGGGTGGGATACGCAGTATTTT. The genes are TRBV4-1 and TRBJ2-3, with TRBD1 matching 10 bases. Germline V gene data show CDR1 as MGHRA and CDR2 as YSYEKL. V trimming: 2 bases; J trimming: 6 bases; junction bases outside the gene matches: 8. The CDR3 spans 16 residues.

This clonotype has ten or more counts. V usage is TRBV5-6 and J usage is TRBJ2-1; unclear D gene. Germline CDR1 SGHDT, CDR2 YYEEEE. V lost 1 base, J lost 8 bases, and 16 bases lay in between. This CDR3 region has 15 residues. The CDR3 DNA reads as TGTGCCAGCAGCTTGTGGGTTAGCCTAAGCGATGAGCAGTTCTTC. The encoded protein is CASSLWVSLSDEQFF.

In its sample, this clonotype was seen many times. This chain uses TRBV5-1 with TRBJ2-1; D ambiguous. In germline, CDR1 is SGHRS, CDR2 YFSETQ. The CDR3 is made up of 16 amino acids. Trimming cost V 4 bases and J 7 bases, with 21 bases left between them. CDR3 region: CASSRVESPSFNEQFF. In DNA form, the CDR3 reads TGCGCCAGCAGCAGGGTTGAGAGCCCGTCATTTAATGAGCAGTTCTTC.

This clonotype was seen a handful of times. The rearrangement joins TRBV28 to TRBJ1-5; 8 positions match TRBD1. V dropped 5 bases and J dropped 6; count of bases not matched to a gene: 9. The length of the CDR3 is 15 residues. Germline V gene data show CDR1 as MDHEN and CDR2 as SYDVKM. The CDR3 nucleotides read TGTGCCAGCAGTCCCCCCCCAGGGGGCACTCAGCCCCAGCATTTT. Encoded protein: CASSPPPGGTQPQHF.

Ten or more counts support this clonotype. J is TRBJ1-2 and V is TRBV5-1; 10 bases are shared with TRBD1. This CDR3 is built from 14 residues. Germline V gene sequence: CDR1 SGHRS, CDR2 YFSETQ. Trimming at V came to 4 bases and at J to 6 bases, leaving 6 bases not matched to a gene. CDR3 coding DNA: TGCGCCAGCAGCCCGGGACAGGGGTATGATGGCTACACCTTC. This encodes CASSPGQGYDGYTF.

This clonotype was seen more than once but under ten times. V is TRBV3-1 and J is TRBJ2-1; weak D call: TRBD2 (6 bases). Looked up from germline, CDR1 is LGHDT and CDR2 is YNNKEL (reference sequence). Trimming removed 1 base at V and 4 bases at J, with 11 bases between. The length of the CDR3 is 15 residues. The CDR3: CASSQGVEGYNEQFF. The CDR3 DNA reads as TGTGCCAGCAGCCAAGGGGTGGAGGGGTACAATGAGCAGTTCTTC.

The CDR3 is CASSLGFGQGGYEQYF. CDR3 in DNA: TGTGCCAGCAGTTTGGGATTTGGACAGGGGGGATACGAGCAGTACTTC. The chain recombines TRBV12-3 or TRBV12-4 with TRBJ2-7, with 10 positions matching TRBD1. The V and J ends lost 3 bases and 4 bases, in that order; junction bases with no gene match: 9. The CDR3 has 16 residues.

This clonotype has ten or more counts. This chain uses TRBV2 with TRBJ2-7; D possibly matches TRBD1 or TRBD2 (5 bases each). V gave up 4 bases and J gave up 4 bases, with 11 bases separating them. This CDR3 is 13 amino acids long. Germline CDR1 is SNHLY and CDR2 is FYNNEI. CDR3 in DNA: TGTGCCAGCAGTGGGGACCCTGCGTACGAGCAGTACTTC. Translated: CASSGDPAYEQYF. Full variable domain (missing parts from reference TRBV2 and TRBJ2-7): EPEVTQTPSHQVTQMGQEVILRCVPISNHLYFYWYRQILGQKVEFLVSFYNNEISEKSEIFDDQFSVERPDGSNFTLKIRSTKLEDSAMYFCASSGDPAYEQYFGPGTRLTVT.

This clonotype appeared many times. The chain recombines TRBV12-3 or TRBV12-4 with TRBJ1-5; D is unclear. V was clipped by 6 bases and J by 5 bases, with 14 bases between them. The CDR3 contains 14 residues. CDR3 region: CASRFRAGDQPQHF. For the CDR3, the DNA is TGTGCCAGCAGATTCCGGGCCGGGGATCAGCCCCAGCATTTT.

The chain's CDR3 is CASSPGTGVAEPQHF. The CDR3 DNA sequence: TGCGCCAGCAGCCCTGGGACAGGGGTTGCGGAGCCCCAGCATTTT. V and J are TRBV5-1 and TRBJ1-5, with 10 nucleotides matching TRBD1. This CDR3 comprises 15 residues. CDR1 and CDR2 (germline): SGHRS, YFSETQ. The V gene end was trimmed by 4 bases and the J gene end by 8 bases; junction bases not matched to a gene: 9.

This clonotype was picked up a small number of times. The chain joins TRBV6-1 to TRBJ2-2, with a weak D call TRBD2 (7 bases). V lost 7 bases to trimming and J lost 6 bases, with 21 bases between them. Germline V gives CDR1 MNHNS, CDR2 SASEGT. The CDR3 covers 16 residues. CDR3 protein: CASMRGRGNPSGELFF. The CDR3 DNA reads TGTGCCAGCATGAGGGGGAGGGGAAACCCCTCCGGGGAGCTGTTTTTT.

This clonotype was seen ten or more times. The V call is TRBV7-2, the J call TRBJ1-1, with D uncertain. The V end lost 5 bases, the J end lost 6 bases, and 13 bases lay between the germline ends. CDR3 size: 13 residues. Germline CDR1 reads SGHTA; CDR2 reads FQGNSA. The CDR3 sequence: CASSLSRVAEAFF. In DNA form, the CDR3 reads TGTGCCAGCAGCCTAAGTCGGGTTGCTGAAGCTTTCTTT.

V usage is TRBV20-1 and J usage is TRBJ2-4, with 9 bases that match TRBD1. In germline, CDR1 is DFQATT, CDR2 SNEGSKA (reference sequence). J was trimmed by 8 bases and V by 1 base; bases with no gene match: 6. The CDR3 spans 14 residues. For the CDR3, the DNA is TGCAGTGCTAGAGTCATACAGGGGGCGGACATTCAGTACTTC. Its translation: CSARVIQGADIQYF.

CDR3 DNA: TGTGCCAGCAGCTTGGAGGGGGGAAAGTACCAAGAGACCCAGTACTTC. This translates into CASSLEGGKYQETQYF. The genes are TRBV5-5 and TRBJ2-5; D might be TRBD1 or TRBD2, each matching 6 bases. This CDR3 has 16 amino acids. V dropped 0 bases and J dropped 0 bases, with 12 bases sitting between them. The V gene's germline CDR1 is SGHKS and CDR2 YYEKEE (reference sequence).

This clonotype was counted ten times or more. This chain connects TRBV2 to TRBJ2-7, with 14 bases lining up with TRBD2. CDR3 length equals 17 residues. Germline CDR1 SNHLY, CDR2 FYNNEI. With V trimmed by 2 bases and J by 6 bases, 9 bases remained unmatched. The CDR3 sequence is CASSEWDRGLAGVEQYF. CDR3 coding DNA: TGTGCCAGCAGTGAATGGGACAGGGGACTAGCGGGAGTCGAGCAGTACTTC.

The table lists this clonotype with many counts. This chain links TRBV5-1 with TRBJ2-4; the D gene is possibly TRBD1 (6 bases). The CDR3 runs 14 residues. Germline CDR1 SGHRS, CDR2 YFSETQ. Trimming took 1 base from V and 5 from J, leaving 10 bases between them. The CDR3 nucleotides read TGCGCCAGCAGCTTGAGGGGGATTGAAAACATTCAGTACTTC. Translation gives CASSLRGIENIQYF. Using reference TRBV5-1 and TRBJ2-4 for the parts outside the CDR3, the full variable domain is KAGVTQTPRYLIKTRGQQVTLSCSPISGHRSVSWYQQTPGQGLQFLFEYFSETQRNKGNFPGRFSGRQFSNSRSEMNVSTLELGDSALYLCASSLRGIENIQYFGAGTRLSVL.

This clonotype has a handful of counts. The chain carries TRBV28 and TRBJ2-1; D is ambiguous. The germline gives CDR1 MDHEN, CDR2 SYDVKM. The CDR3 runs 11 residues. V gave up 5 bases and J gave up 10 bases, with 9 bases separating them. The CDR3, as DNA: TGTGCCAGCAGTATCAGACACGAGCAGTTCTTC. Residues: CASSIRHEQFF.

This clonotype appeared a single time. The rearrangement joins TRBV7-9 to TRBJ2-3; 14 positions match TRBD2. The CDR3 totals 16 residues. CDR1 and CDR2 from the germline V gene are SEHNR and FQNEAQ (reference sequence). V lost 5 bases to trimming and J lost 8 bases; unmatched junction nucleotides: 9. The CDR3 bases are TGTGCCAGCAGCCCACGGGGACTAGCGGGAGCCACTACGCAGTATTTT. This translates into CASSPRGLAGATTQYF. The variable domain in full, with the rest retrieved from reference TRBV7-9 and TRBJ2-3, is DTGVSQNPRHKITKRGQNVTFRCDPISEHNRLYWYRQTLGQGPEFLTYFQNEAQLEKSRLLSDRFSAERPKGSFSTLEIQRTEQGDSAMYLCASSPRGLAGATTQYFGPGTRLTVL.

This clonotype was counted only a few times. The gene calls are TRBV2 and TRBJ2-1; 7 nucleotides line up with TRBD1. The CDR3 spans 15 residues. The J segment lost 1 base and the V segment lost 6 bases, leaving 6 bases of the junction unmatched. The germline gives CDR1 SNHLY, CDR2 FYNNEI. This CDR3 reads CASSRQGWSYNEQFF. Here the CDR3 DNA reads TGTGCCAGCAGCCGACAGGGTTGGTCCTACAATGAGCAGTTCTTC.

The V call is TRBV6-1, the J call TRBJ2-7; TRBD2 matches 14 bases. V dropped 6 bases and J dropped 5; count of bases not matched to a gene: 18. Germline CDR1 is MNHNS and CDR2 is SASEGT. The CDR3 loop spans 19 amino acids. Written as DNA, the CDR3 is TGTGCCAGCAGCCTAACCGGGACTAGCGGGAGTTGGGGACGGGACGAGCAGTACTTC. Its protein is CASSLTGTSGSWGRDEQYF.

The sample holds a few counts of this clonotype. The chain has TRBV6-1 and TRBJ2-7; 7 bases are a match to TRBD1. Germline lookup yields CDR1 MNHNS and CDR2 SASEGT. This CDR3 has 16 residues. The junction had 11 bases not matched to a gene; V was cut back by 6 bases and J by 0 bases. CDR3 sequence reads: CASSRSLGTVSYEQYF. CDR3 nucleotides: TGTGCCAGCAGCCGAAGTCTCGGGACAGTCTCCTACGAGCAGTACTTC.

This clonotype appeared many times. This chain uses TRBV12-3 or TRBV12-4 with TRBJ2-3, with D perhaps matching TRBD2 (5 bases). This CDR3 has 14 amino acids. V was clipped by 8 bases and J by 0 bases, with 12 bases between them. CDR3 sequence: CASEDSVSTDTQYF. The CDR3 DNA sequence: TGTGCCAGCGAGGACTCTGTTAGCACAGATACGCAGTATTTT.

This CDR3 reads CASAYRGGLNTEAFF. The CDR3 DNA reads TGTGCCAGCGCCTACAGGGGAGGGTTGAACACTGAAGCTTTCTTT. This chain joins TRBV27 and TRBJ1-1; 7 bases match TRBD1. The CDR3 sequence is 15 residues long. From germline, CDR1 is MNHEY and CDR2 SMNVEV (reference sequence). V lost 8 bases and J lost 0; bases outside the gene matches: 9.

This clonotype was detected only a few times. CDR3 protein: CASSHITGMDEQFF. In DNA form, the CDR3 reads TGCGCCAGCAGCCATATTACTGGAATGGATGAGCAGTTCTTC. This sequence joins TRBV5-1 and TRBJ2-1; D call uncertain. V was trimmed by 4 bases and J by 8 bases, leaving 16 bases between them. The germline V gene has CDR1 SGHRS and CDR2 YFSETQ. The CDR3 totals 14 residues.

This clonotype was observed a handful of times. The chain uses TRBV5-4 and TRBJ2-5; 8 nucleotides line up with TRBD2. V lost 4 bases to trimming and J lost 2 bases; unmatched junction nucleotides: 4. The CDR3 loop spans 14 amino acids. Germline CDR1 SGHNT, CDR2 YYREEE (reference sequence). The CDR3 is CASSEGTRQETQYF. The CDR3, as DNA: TGTGCCAGCAGCGAAGGGACTAGACAAGAGACCCAGTACTTC. Combining the CDR3 with reference TRBV5-4 and TRBJ2-5 gives the whole variable domain ETGVTQSPTHLIKTRGQQVTLRCSSQSGHNTVSWYQQALGQGPQFIFQYYREEENGRGNFPPRFSGLQFPNYSSELNVNALELDDSALYLCASSEGTRQETQYFGPGTRLLVL.

A few counts support this clonotype. J is TRBJ2-5 and V is TRBV5-1, with TRBD1 matching 8 bases. The CDR3 length is 14 residues. Germline CDR1 reads SGHRS; CDR2 reads YFSETQ. Losses at the gene ends were 1 base for V and 2 bases for J; bases not matched to a gene: 1. The CDR3 bases are TGCGCCAGCAGCTTGCGGGACAGGCAAGAGACCCAGTACTTC. Protein sequence: CASSLRDRQETQYF.